This T cell receptor beta chain was recorded in a study of T cells in Graves' hyperthyroidism and ophthalmopathy. The CDR3 extends over 11 amino acids. With 5 bases removed from V and 3 bases from J, the gap between germline ends came to 7 bases. CDR1 and CDR2 from the germline V gene are DFQATT and SNEGSKA (reference sequence). General study findings and limits: A model built on 13 V-J features separated ophthalmopathy from stable hyperthyroidism.

Only a few counts were recorded for this clonotype. Its antigen is unknown. The TCR beta CDR3 regions underwent amplification using RNA transcripts as the source. RT-PCR in the first round (using the HTBI primer set) targeted the TCR CDR3. TCRdb processed the multiplex PCR reads anew with MiXCR; each CDR3 protein has one entry. The table records roughly 500,000 distinct CDR3 sequences, just over 45% of them present only once. This clonotype was sampled from an adult woman with Graves' disease, either hyperthyroidism or ophthalmopathy (not recorded which). The sequenced material came from peripheral blood or thyroid tissue (not recorded which). The genes are TRBV20-1 and TRBJ1-2; D may be TRBD1 (5 bases). CDR3 sequence reads: CSARRDYGYTF. DNA of the CDR3: TGCAGTGCTCGCAGGGACTATGGCTACACCTTC.